The 13 T cell receptor beta chains below come from one sample, sequenced in a study of vaccination and CD4 T cells after COVID-19. Their antigens are not known. Sequencing of the DNA from cultured CD4+ T cells was carried out with the Oncomine TCR Beta short-read assay. TCRdb analysed the PCR reads with MiXCR anew, one entry per CDR3 protein. The sample lists 25,000 or so distinct CDR3 sequences, 36% seen once, with more than 3% in the top ten. The time point here: late sampling 161 to 241 days after vaccination in a few convalescent patients. As to treatment: approximately 10-day PBMC culture with coronavirus spike peptide pools or control peptides (ViraFEST assay). Source: CD4+ T cells from blood, cultured in vitro, taken about 7 months after SARS-CoV-2 vaccination. These receptors all come from a human donor who had recovered from COVID-19.

J is TRBJ1-1 and V is TRBV6-1, with 7 bases aligning to TRBD1. CDR3 length: 17 residues. V dropped 1 base and J dropped 0; count of bases not matched to a gene: 8. The germline CDR1 and CDR2 sequences are MNHNS and SASEGT. As DNA, the CDR3 is TGTGCCAGCAGTGAAGGGCACAGGGGATTGCTGAACACTGAAGCTTTCTTT. Translating it yields CASSEGHRGLLNTEAFF.

The chain has TRBV20-1 and TRBJ2-3, with D perhaps TRBD2 (8 bases). V gave up 6 bases and J gave up 2 bases, with 24 bases separating them. The germline V gene has CDR1 DFQATT and CDR2 SNEGSKA (reference sequence). The CDR3 is made up of 17 amino acids. CDR3 nucleotide sequence: TGCAGTGCCAACAGACAGACAGGGCGGGGGGACACAGATACGCAGTATTTT. Residues: CSANRQTGRGDTDTQYF.

The rearrangement links TRBV28 to TRBJ1-6; 8 nucleotides match TRBD1. CDR3 length: 13 residues. The trim removed 6 bases at V and 9 bases at J, leaving 4 bases unmatched. Germline lookup yields CDR1 MDHEN and CDR2 SYDVKM. CDR3 protein: CASRDDRGSPLHF. The CDR3 bases are TGTGCCAGCAGGGACGACAGGGGTTCACCCCTCCACTTT.

The chain recombines TRBV20-1 with TRBJ2-1, with 9 bases matching TRBD2. The CDR3 covers 16 residues. Germline lookup yields CDR1 DFQATT and CDR2 SNEGSKA (reference sequence). Trimming at V came to 1 base and at J to 1 base, leaving 5 bases not matched to a gene. CDR3 DNA sequence: TGCAGTGCTAGAGTCCCTAGCGGGACTTCCTACAATGAGCAGTTCTTC. It is translated as CSARVPSGTSYNEQFF.

This chain links TRBV7-8 with TRBJ1-5; TRBD1 matches at 10 bases. The ends lost 5 bases at V and 4 bases at J; junction bases unmatched: 14. This CDR3 spans 18 amino acids. CDR1 and CDR2 (germline): SGHVS, FQNEAQ. CDR3 protein: CASSLAGRGQGLNQPQHF. CDR3 DNA sequence: TGTGCCAGCAGCCTCGCCGGTAGGGGACAGGGGCTAAATCAGCCCCAGCATTTT.

This clonotype appeared a few times. The chain couples TRBV19 to TRBJ1-5; a weak D match, TRBD1 (6 bases). The CDR3 covers 15 residues. V was shortened by 4 bases and J by 5 bases, with 15 bases between the two germline ends. Germline loops: CDR1 LNHDA, CDR2 SQIVND (reference sequence). CDR3 DNA: TGTGCCAGTAGTAGGGGGACCACAGGGTATCAGCCCCAGCATTTT. Its translation is CASSRGTTGYQPQHF.

The table lists this clonotype with a few counts. The J gene is TRBJ2-1, the V gene TRBV24-1; D ambiguous. Trimming took 7 bases from V and 6 from J, leaving 6 bases between them. The CDR3 totals 11 residues. Germline CDR1 reads KGHDR; CDR2 reads SFDVKD. The CDR3, as DNA: TGTGCCACCAGCACAACCAATGAGCAGTTCTTC. It specifies CATSTTNEQFF.

The genes are TRBV27 and TRBJ2-7, with unresolved D. The germline V and J ends were trimmed by 0 bases and 3 bases, with 6 bases remaining between them. CDR1 MNHEY and CDR2 SMNVEV come from the germline V gene (reference sequence). CDR3 length: 13 amino acids. CDR3 residues: CASSLSGGYEQYF. The CDR3 nucleotides are TGTGCCAGCAGTTTATCCGGCGGCTACGAGCAGTACTTC.

The count of this clonotype is one. The chain has TRBV6-2 or TRBV6-3 and TRBJ2-1, with 9 bases aligning to TRBD2. The CDR3 consists of 16 residues. CDR1 is MNHEY and CDR2 is SVGEGT in the germline V gene. J lost 7 bases, V lost 0 bases, and 7 bases had no gene match. The CDR3 sequence: CASSYSGTSLGNEQFF. The CDR3 coding sequence is TGTGCCAGCAGTTACTCGGGGACTAGCTTGGGGAATGAGCAGTTCTTC.

The chain has TRBV5-1 and TRBJ1-2; D may be TRBD1 (5 bases). V was cut by 4 bases and J by 7 bases, with 20 bases left in between. The CDR3 contains 15 residues. In germline, CDR1 is SGHRS, CDR2 YFSETQ. The CDR3 DNA follows: TGCGCCAGCAGCCCCCCCGCAGGGCACTCAGTTGGCTACACCTTC. As protein: CASSPPAGHSVGYTF. The complete variable domain, with remaining parts taken from reference TRBV5-1 and TRBJ1-2, reads KAGVTQTPRYLIKTRGQQVTLSCSPISGHRSVSWYQQTPGQGLQFLFEYFSETQRNKGNFPGRFSGRQFSNSRSEMNVSTLELGDSALYLCASSPPAGHSVGYTFGSGTRLTVV.

The rearrangement joins TRBV19 to TRBJ1-1, with 12 positions matching TRBD1. Trimming took 7 bases from V and 4 from J; bases not matched to a gene: 13. This CDR3 is built from 17 residues. Germline V gives CDR1 LNHDA, CDR2 SQIVND (reference sequence). The CDR3 DNA sequence: TGTGCCAGTAACAGTCCGGGACAGGGGGCGCAGGGCACTGAAGCTTTCTTT. Amino acid sequence: CASNSPGQGAQGTEAFF.

By its share, this clonotype is medium-sized. The chain couples TRBV6-1 to TRBJ1-2; D remains unclear. Germline CDR1 and CDR2: MNHNS and SASEGT. The V gene lost 2 bases and the J gene lost 6 bases, with 7 bases spanning the gap. The CDR3 consists of 12 residues. The CDR3 coding sequence is TGTGCCAGCAGTGAACGGAGGGATGGCTACACCTTC. Amino acids: CASSERRDGYTF.

The chain joins TRBV20-1 to TRBJ2-4, with D perhaps TRBD1 (6 bases). Trimming left V 4 bases short and J 6 bases short, with 16 bases between. The CDR3 runs to 14 residues. Germline V gives CDR1 DFQATT, CDR2 SNEGSKA (reference sequence). The CDR3 sequence: CSAMRGSGANIQYF. The CDR3 DNA reads TGCAGTGCTATGAGGGGGTCAGGGGCAAACATTCAGTACTTC.